The clone carrying this T cell receptor beta chain has a handful of counts. No antigen is known for it. Trimming removed 3 bases from V and 6 bases from J; junction bases left unmatched: 7. Germline CDR1 is SGHTA and CDR2 is FQGNSA. The CDR3 has 15 amino acids. The data belong to a study of response to subunit inactivated influenza vaccine. Findings of the study overall: The authors put forward the suggestion that each seasonal influenza vaccination may bring in only a limited number of new T cells.

TCRdb ran MiXCR on the RT-PCR reads and lists one entry per CDR3 protein. This repertoire shows roughly 550,000 distinct CDR3 sequences, roughly a quarter found once; its top ten account for around 2.8%. These data were also filed under a second study, of T cells expressing NK-cell markers. That source notes: TCR beta cDNA was generated via 5'RACE template switching incorporating UMIs.

The sequence was obtained from a man in his forties or fifties who received an inactivated influenza vaccine. Material: CD4+ T cells sorted from PBMCs, obtained 12 days after vaccination. The chain has TRBV7-2 and TRBJ2-4; 8 nucleotides line up with TRBD1. CDR3 in amino acids: CASSFGQGWANIQYF. In nucleotides, the CDR3 is TGTGCCAGCAGCTTTGGACAGGGTTGGGCAAACATTCAGTACTTC.